This is a list of T cell receptor beta chains from one sample in a study of blood T cell repertoires in COVID-19. Clones were sequenced by immunoSEQ multiplex PCR, and TCRdb holds only the in-frame ones, with some missing. This table has about 140,000 clones, approximately 81% appearing once. The sequencing input was PBMCs or T cells enriched from blood (not recorded which). All receptors derive from a man aged 35-49 years with acute COVID-19. Both conserved end residues are part of each CDR3. The D gene is left open where the match is weak. A row's size may be missing; if present it is once, few, many or a size class.

j_call,v_call,clone_size,d_call,cdr3_aa,cdr3_nt
TRBJ2-1,TRBV5-6,-,-,CASSLVTEQFF,TGTGCCAGCAGCTTGGTAACAGAGCAGTTCTTC
TRBJ2-1,TRBV19,-,TRBD1,CASSTGTETNYNEQFF,TGTGCCAGTAGTACCGGGACAGAGACCAACTACAATGAGCAGTTCTTC
TRBJ2-3,TRBV4-3,-,-,CASSQDPVDTDTQYF,TGCGCCAGCAGCCAAGATCCCGTAGACACAGATACGCAGTATTTT
TRBJ2-1,TRBV7-9,-,TRBD2,CASSPLGLAGAEQFF,TGTGCCAGCAGCCCCCTGGGACTAGCGGGAGCTGAGCAGTTCTTC
TRBJ1-1,TRBV18,-,-,CASSSRERDGEAFF,TGTGCCAGCTCGTCGAGAGAGCGAGACGGTGAAGCTTTCTTT
TRBJ2-7,TRBV6-5,few,-,CATRRGVLRYF,TGTGCAACCCGGCGGGGCGTCCTTAGGTACTTC
TRBJ1-2,TRBV28,-,TRBD1,CASSLSPNRGLDYGYTF,TGTGCCAGCAGTTTATCCCCCAACAGGGGGCTCGACTATGGCTACACCTTC
TRBJ1-2,TRBV28,-,-,CASTQLRGSDYGYTF,TGTGCCAGCACCCAACTCAGGGGATCGGACTATGGCTACACCTTC
TRBJ1-2,TRBV5-1,-,TRBD1,CASSSPPGQDYTF,TGCGCCAGCAGCTCGCCCCCCGGACAGGACTACACCTTC
TRBJ1-6,TRBV19,few,TRBD1,CASSAGGGSPLHF,TGTGCCAGTAGTGCAGGGGGCGGTTCACCCCTCCACTTT
TRBJ1-2,TRBV28,few,TRBD1,CASSFFSRRGKGYTF,TGTGCCAGCAGTTTCTTCTCCCGCAGGGGGAAAGGCTACACCTTC
TRBJ1-4,TRBV9,-,-,CASSPSRHKATNEKLFF,TGTGCCAGCAGCCCCTCCAGACACAAAGCAACTAATGAAAAACTGTTTTTT
TRBJ1-1,TRBV6-5,-,TRBD1,CASRTGERRAFF,TGTGCCAGCAGGACAGGGGAGCGGCGGGCTTTCTTT
TRBJ1-1,TRBV29-1,-,-,CSVRPGPGVRTEAFF,TGCAGCGTTCGTCCCGGACCAGGGGTTCGCACTGAAGCTTTCTTT
TRBJ1-1,TRBV2,-,-,CASSRVNTEAFF,TGTGCCAGCTCTCGAGTAAACACTGAAGCTTTCTTT
TRBJ1-2,TRBV29-1,-,TRBD1,CSVGGTGSKANYGYTF,TGCAGCGTGGGGGGGACAGGATCTAAGGCTAACTATGGCTACACCTTC
TRBJ1-3,TRBV28,few,-,CASSPVYGNSGNTIYF,TGTGCCAGCAGCCCCGTCTACGGGAACTCTGGAAACACCATATATTTT
TRBJ1-2,TRBV5-4,once,TRBD1,CASSRLRSGTGPYGYTF,TGTGCCAGCAGCCGCCTACGATCGGGGACAGGGCCCTATGGCTACACCTTC
TRBJ1-2,TRBV13,-,-,CASSPRGTYGYTF,TGTGCCAGCAGCCCCCGGGGTACATATGGCTACACCTTC
TRBJ1-2,TRBV6-1,-,-,CASSESFPNSGYTF,TGTGCCAGCAGTGAATCTTTCCCCAATAGTGGCTACACCTTC
TRBJ1-4,TRBV3-1/TRBV3-2,-,-,CASSQWANEKLFF,TGTGCCAGCAGCCAGTGGGCGAATGAAAAACTGTTTTTT
TRBJ2-1,TRBV3-1/TRBV3-2,-,-,CASSQDRFQGRNEQFF,TGTGCCAGCAGCCAAGATCGCTTCCAGGGCCGTAATGAGCAGTTCTTC
TRBJ2-1,TRBV7-9,once,TRBD2,CASSRSTSVYNEQFF,TGTGCCAGCAGCCGTTCCACTAGCGTCTACAATGAGCAGTTCTTC
TRBJ1-2,TRBV18,-,-,CASSPPSRTYGYTF,TGTGCCAGCTCACCACCCTCCAGAACCTATGGCTACACCTTC
TRBJ2-1,TRBV5-4,-,TRBD1,CASSLNRHEGAQFF,TGTGCCAGCAGCTTGAACCGCCATGAGGGGGCGCAGTTCTTC
TRBJ1-2,TRBV18,few,-,CASSPPGRTWGYTF,TGTGCCAGCTCACCACCAGGGAGGACTTGGGGCTACACCTTC
TRBJ1-3,TRBV6-5,-,-,CASRPYVDTIYF,TGTGCCAGCAGGCCGTATGTAGACACCATATATTTT
TRBJ2-1,TRBV2,once,-,CASWAGSYNEQFF,TGTGCCAGCTGGGCAGGGTCCTACAATGAGCAGTTCTTC
TRBJ2-7,TRBV7-9,-,-,CASSSTVDEQYF,TGTGCCAGCAGCTCGACAGTAGACGAGCAGTACTTC
TRBJ2-5,TRBV18,-,-,CASSPRSDLETQYF,TGTGCCAGCTCACCAAGGAGTGATTTGGAGACCCAGTACTTC
TRBJ1-3,TRBV5-1,-,TRBD1,CASSFGQGTAGNTIYF,TGCGCCAGCAGCTTTGGACAGGGGACGGCTGGAAACACCATATATTTT
TRBJ2-1,TRBV24-1,-,TRBD1,CATSPASGTGVWGDSYNEQFF,TGTGCCACCAGCCCCGCGTCCGGGACAGGAGTCTGGGGGGACTCCTACAATGAGCAGTTCTTC
TRBJ1-3,TRBV18,-,-,CASSPKSSGNTIYF,TGTGCCAGCTCACCTAAGAGCTCTGGAAACACCATATATTTT
TRBJ2-5,TRBV24-1,-,-,CATSKQGETQYF,TGTGCCACCAGCAAGCAGGGGGAGACCCAGTACTTC
TRBJ2-2,TRBV24-1,-,TRBD1,CATGQIVTGELFF,TGTGCCACGGGACAGATAGTAACCGGGGAGCTGTTTTTT
TRBJ2-7,TRBV6-2/TRBV6-3,-,-,CASSYPTGGYNYEQYF,TGTGCCAGCAGTTATCCGACGGGCGGGTACAACTACGAGCAGTACTTC
TRBJ2-1,TRBV29-1,-,-,CSVGGTPYNEQFF,TGCAGCGTCGGCGGGACCCCATACAATGAGCAGTTCTTC
TRBJ1-1,TRBV28,-,-,CASTKQGMNTEAFF,TGTGCCAGCACCAAACAGGGAATGAACACTGAAGCTTTCTTT
TRBJ2-1,TRBV30,-,TRBD1,CAWTQGDWQFF,TGTGCCTGGACACAGGGGGATTGGCAGTTCTTC
TRBJ1-1,TRBV27,-,-,CASSSGQNTEAFF,TGTGCCAGCAGTTCCGGACAGAACACTGAAGCTTTCTTT